The rows below give T cell receptor beta chains drawn from one sample of a study of T cell responses to AZD1222 COVID-19 vaccine. Using immunoSEQ multiplex PCR, the repertoire was profiled, and TCRdb retains in-frame clones only, with some absent. The repertoire holds roughly 120,000 clones, 89% seen once, with approximately 4.2% in the top ten. Material: peripheral blood, obtained on day 0 of AZD1222 vaccination. The receptor set was obtained from an adult in good health. Both conserved end residues are trimmed from each CDR3.

TRBV7-2 ASSLGGDNNEQF
TRBV28 ASSGTGETYEQY
TRBV11-2 ASSSTSGSYNEQF
TRBV7-2 ASSSGTSGGASTQY
TRBV18 ASSSLTLSAGDSGNTIY
TRBV19 ASRPSSSTDTQY
TRBV11-2 ASSLDGGGREKLF
TRBV2 ASSLDRNTEAF
TRBV18 ASSPPGPFTEAF
TRBV4-3 ASSQEATGGYTDTQY
TRBV3-1/TRBV3-2 ASSQEEWWWGDDNSPLH
TRBV7-2 ASSSRTGYAEAF
TRBV5-1 ASSQTGDLVTDTQY
TRBV5-1 ASSSSGGFSYNEQF
TRBV28 ASSPTTPLPDGYT
TRBV19 ASNPGGDSPGYT
TRBV7-3 ASSLLRTNNEQF
TRBV29-1 SVGQGNEQF
TRBV7-8 ASSLPLYRVKGGELF
TRBV5-6 ASSLRGNQPQH
TRBV19 ASSLSGTGAKNIQY
TRBV12-3/TRBV12-4 ASSSYNEQF
TRBV3-1/TRBV3-2 ASSLSNQPQH
TRBV6-5 ASGPTSETNTEAF
TRBV5-6 ASSPSAGKGNEKLF
TRBV5-5 ASSLVGPGLSYT
TRBV5-4 ASSDRDVGTGELF
TRBV5-1 ASSFSGSTYEQY
TRBV2 ASNRGRLGTEAF
TRBV7-6 ASSATGVFLKETQY
TRBV4-1 ASSQTGTEQY
TRBV7-8 ASSESGTGIQPQH
TRBV11-3 ASSFGTGRQETQY
TRBV27 ASSLSQVGEQF
TRBV5-1 ASSAGGTSVYNEQF
TRBV6-1 ASSALLAGVAGELF
TRBV16 ASSLAQGVTEAF
TRBV7-3 ASSYRQGGGYT
TRBV5-1 ASSPTGQFDQPQH
TRBV24-1 ATSERDSWNEQF
TRBV2 ASSRGLVDTQY
TRBV6-5 ASRIDRDAYEQY
TRBV25-1 ASSPSPGQGAETQY